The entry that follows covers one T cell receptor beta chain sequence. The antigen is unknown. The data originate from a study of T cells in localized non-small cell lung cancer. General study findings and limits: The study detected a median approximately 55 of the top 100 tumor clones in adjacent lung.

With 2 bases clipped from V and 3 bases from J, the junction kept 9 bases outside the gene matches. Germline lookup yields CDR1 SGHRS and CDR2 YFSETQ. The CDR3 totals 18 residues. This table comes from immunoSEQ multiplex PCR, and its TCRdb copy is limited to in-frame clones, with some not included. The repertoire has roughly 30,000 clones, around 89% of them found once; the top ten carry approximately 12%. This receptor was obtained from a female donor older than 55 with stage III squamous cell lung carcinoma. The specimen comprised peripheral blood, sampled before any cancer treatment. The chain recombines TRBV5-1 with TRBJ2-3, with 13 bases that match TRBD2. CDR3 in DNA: TGCGCCAGCAGCTTTCAGGGGACTAGCGGGATTACTACAGATACGCAGTATTTT. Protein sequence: CASSFQGTSGITTDTQYF.